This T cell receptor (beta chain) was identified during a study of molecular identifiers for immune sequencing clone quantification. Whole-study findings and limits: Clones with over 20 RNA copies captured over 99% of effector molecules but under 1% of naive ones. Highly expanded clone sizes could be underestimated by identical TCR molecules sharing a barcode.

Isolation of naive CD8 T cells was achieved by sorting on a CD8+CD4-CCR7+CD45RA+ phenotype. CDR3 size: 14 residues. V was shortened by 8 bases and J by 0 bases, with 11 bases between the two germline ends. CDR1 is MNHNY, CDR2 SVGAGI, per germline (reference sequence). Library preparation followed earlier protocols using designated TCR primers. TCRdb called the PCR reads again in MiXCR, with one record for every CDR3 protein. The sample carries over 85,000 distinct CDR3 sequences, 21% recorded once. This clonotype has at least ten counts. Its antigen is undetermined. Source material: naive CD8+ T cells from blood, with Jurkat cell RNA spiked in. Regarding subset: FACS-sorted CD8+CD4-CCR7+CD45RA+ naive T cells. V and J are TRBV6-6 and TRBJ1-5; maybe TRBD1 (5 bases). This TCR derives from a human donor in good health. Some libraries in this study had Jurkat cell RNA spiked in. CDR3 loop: CASVAGYSNQPQHF. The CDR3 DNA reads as TGTGCCAGCGTTGCAGGGTATAGCAATCAGCCCCAGCATTTT.